The 14 T cell receptor beta chains below come from one sample, sequenced in a study of cytomegalovirus exposure and HLA in healthy donors. The study ran its PCR with 60 Vbeta and 13 Jbeta primers. Profiled with immunoSEQ multiplex PCR; TCRdb holds only in-frame clones, not every one. This sample has 150,000 or so clones; around 10% occur once, and the top ten carry 1.8%. Sequenced sample: PBMCs. The receptors were sampled from a man in his fifties in good health and CMV-seronegative.

This sequence joins TRBV30 and TRBJ2-3; 8 bases agree with TRBD1. Germline lookup yields CDR1 GTSNPN and CDR2 SVGIG (reference sequence). This CDR3 has 14 residues. J was trimmed by 6 bases and V by 3 bases; bases with no gene match: 8. CDR3 in DNA: TGTGCCTGGAGCCCAGGTCCAGGGGGCGATACGCAGTATTTT. Its translation: CAWSPGPGGDTQYF.

The chain is built from TRBV6-1 and TRBJ2-2; TRBD2 matches at 7 bases. The CDR3 runs 15 residues. Germline CDR1 and CDR2: MNHNS and SASEGT. Trimming took 4 bases from V and 4 from J; bases not matched to a gene: 6. The CDR3 loop is CASSGGGSGTGELFF. The CDR3 DNA is TGTGCCAGCAGTGGGGGAGGGAGCGGCACCGGGGAGCTGTTTTTT.

In DNA, the CDR3 is TGTGCCAGCAGTTTAAAGCCAGGATGGGACTATGGCTACACCTTC. This codes for CASSLKPGWDYGYTF. V is TRBV27 and J is TRBJ1-2; D gene uncertain. The germline V and J ends were trimmed by 2 bases and 3 bases, with 13 bases remaining between them. This CDR3 has 15 residues. Germline CDR1 and CDR2: MNHEY and SMNVEV (reference sequence).

The CDR3 loop is CASSYRQGGAEAFF. The CDR3 DNA reads as TGTGCCAGCAGTTACCGACAGGGCGGGGCTGAAGCTTTCTTT. V is TRBV6-5 and J is TRBJ1-1, with 7 bases that match TRBD1. This CDR3 contains 14 residues. The junction had 6 bases not matched to a gene; V was cut back by 2 bases and J by 6 bases. The germline V gene has CDR1 MNHEY and CDR2 SVGAGI.

This clone has more than one count but fewer than ten. The rearrangement links TRBV19 to TRBJ1-5; D is unclear. The CDR3 has 15 residues. Per germline, CDR1 LNHDA and CDR2 SQIVND (reference sequence). Trimming shortened V by 0 bases and J by 7 bases, and 13 bases separated the two germline ends. The CDR3: CASSIDMRVGQPQHF. The CDR3 nucleotides are TGTGCCAGTAGTATAGATATGAGGGTCGGGCAGCCCCAGCATTTT.

This clone occurred a few times. Sequence at one end of the junction differs from germline and may be a read error. The chain carries TRBV30 and TRBJ1-1; D is possibly TRBD1 (6 bases). Germline V gene data show CDR1 as GTSNPN and CDR2 as SVGIG (reference sequence). CDR3 length: 13 residues. CDR3 bases: TGTGCCGGGAGGACAGCGATGAACACTGAAGCTTTCTTT. Amino acid sequence: CAGRTAMNTEAFF.

The chain uses TRBV9 and TRBJ1-2; D is unclear. CDR1 is SGDLS and CDR2 is YYNGEE in the germline V gene. The V end lost 6 bases, the J end lost 10 bases, and 16 bases lay between the germline ends. CDR3 size: 12 residues. CDR3 protein: CASTLGLGDYTF. DNA of the CDR3: TGTGCCAGCACCCTAGGACTCGGGGACTACACCTTC.

The chain links TRBV5-1 to TRBJ2-1; D possibly corresponds to TRBD1 (5 bases). This CDR3 region has 15 residues. Per the germline V gene, CDR1 is SGHRS and CDR2 is YFSETQ. V was trimmed by 2 bases and J by 2 bases, leaving 11 bases between them. DNA for the CDR3: TGCGCCAGCAGCTTTCAGGGAAACACCTACAATGAGCAGTTCTTC. Protein: CASSFQGNTYNEQFF.

CDR3 region: CASSPQMTGWYF. CDR3 nucleotides: TGTGCCAGCTCACCCCAGATGACAGGGTGGTACTTC. The V call is TRBV18, the J call TRBJ2-7, with 7 bases fitting TRBD1. Germline-derived CDR1 and CDR2 are KGHSH and LQKENI. With V trimmed by 3 bases and J by 12 bases, 8 bases remained unmatched. This CDR3 spans 12 amino acids.

This clone was picked up a small number of times. The V gene is TRBV29-1, the J gene TRBJ1-4; 11 bases agree with TRBD1. The length of the CDR3 is 19 residues. J lost 0 bases, V lost 7 bases, and 16 bases had no gene match. Germline V gives CDR1 SQVTM, CDR2 ANQGSEA. The CDR3 loop reads CSAKGGFGQGATTNEKLFF. In DNA, the CDR3 is TGCAGCGCAAAGGGAGGGTTCGGACAGGGGGCTACAACTAATGAAAAACTGTTTTTT.

This clone was observed at least ten times. The chain employs TRBV7-9 and TRBJ1-1; 8 bases fit TRBD1. The junction had 12 bases not matched to a gene; V was cut back by 5 bases and J by 10 bases. This CDR3 has 14 amino acids. Germline V CDR1 and CDR2: SEHNR, FQNEAQ (reference sequence). CDR3 coding DNA: TGTGCCAGCAGCGAGTCCGGGACAGGTTCTTCAGCTTTCTTT. Translation: CASSESGTGSSAFF.

This clone has just a few counts. This rearrangement joins TRBV28 to TRBJ1-1; unclear D gene. The CDR3 covers 12 residues. Germline V CDR1 and CDR2: MDHEN, SYDVKM. V was shortened by 5 bases and J by 1 base, with 5 bases between the two germline ends. DNA of the CDR3: TGTGCCAGCAGTCCGGGGAACACTGAAGCTTTCTTT. This sequence encodes CASSPGNTEAFF.

This clone was picked up a small number of times. The chain recombines TRBV7-3 with TRBJ2-7; tentative D call: TRBD2 (7 bases). This CDR3 spans 16 amino acids. Trimming pared 1 base from V and 2 bases from J, leaving 15 bases between. The germline CDR1 and CDR2 sequences are SGHTA and FQGTGA. CDR3 DNA: TGTGCCAGCAGCTTAAAGCTAGGGGGAGGGCCCTACGAGCAGTACTTC. This translates into CASSLKLGGGPYEQYF.

This clone has just a few counts. The rearrangement links TRBV5-6 to TRBJ2-1; 7 bases match TRBD2. The CDR3 has 15 amino acids. CDR1 and CDR2 (germline): SGHDT, YYEEEE. After removal of 1 base from V and 3 bases from J, the junction contained 4 bases not matched to a gene. CDR3 amino acids: CASSLSASGYNEQFF. In nucleotides, the CDR3 is TGTGCCAGCAGCTTGTCGGCTAGCGGCTACAATGAGCAGTTCTTC.